The 12 T cell receptor beta chains in this list originate from one sample, sequenced in a study of OX40 agonist ivuxolimab in advanced cancers. Profiled with immunoSEQ multiplex PCR; TCRdb holds only in-frame clones, not every one. The repertoire consists of 100,000 or so clones, with over 75% occurring once and the leading ten covering 3.5% to 4%. The source material was CD4+ or CD8+ T cells sorted from blood, sampled in a trial of the OX40 agonist ivuxolimab. The source is an adult with an advanced solid tumor such as melanoma, head and neck, liver or kidney cancer.

V is TRBV19 and J is TRBJ1-3; D unresolved. Germline CDR1 LNHDA, CDR2 SQIVND (reference sequence). The CDR3 sequence is 12 residues long. Between the trimmed V and J ends, which lost 8 bases and 2 bases, there was a span of 7 bases. The CDR3 loop is CASQDPGNTIYF. CDR3 coding DNA: TGTGCCAGTCAAGATCCTGGAAACACCATATATTTT.

This chain connects TRBV10-3 to TRBJ2-1; 7 nucleotides match TRBD1. CDR3 length: 16 amino acids. Germline loops: CDR1 ENHRY, CDR2 SYGVKD. After removal of 2 bases from V and 8 bases from J, the junction contained 12 bases not matched to a gene. CDR3 sequence: CAISEGTEGRWDEQFF. The CDR3, as DNA: TGTGCCATCAGTGAGGGGACAGAGGGTAGGTGGGATGAGCAGTTCTTC.

The V call is TRBV10-3, the J call TRBJ2-3, with 8 nucleotides matching TRBD2. CDR3 length equals 19 residues. The trim removed 6 bases at V and 2 bases at J, leaving 19 bases unmatched. Germline V gene sequence: CDR1 ENHRY, CDR2 SYGVKD. This CDR3 reads CAIRTRGSGGSNITDTQYF. DNA of the CDR3: TGTGCCATCAGGACCCGAGGCAGCGGGGGCTCGAACATCACAGATACGCAGTATTTT.

V gene TRBV5-4 combines with J gene TRBJ2-3; D is perhaps TRBD2 (6 bases). The CDR3 extends over 14 amino acids. The germline V gene has CDR1 SGHNT and CDR2 YYREEE (reference sequence). The V end was cut by 2 bases, the J end by 2 bases, with 9 bases between. CDR3 region: CASSFGLTTDTQYF. The CDR3 nucleotides read TGTGCCAGCAGCTTCGGACTAACCACAGATACGCAGTATTTT.

This chain joins TRBV28 and TRBJ2-5; D gene ambiguous. V was pared by 7 bases and J by 3 bases, with 6 bases between. The CDR3 loop spans 11 amino acids. Germline V CDR1 and CDR2: MDHEN, SYDVKM. The CDR3 coding sequence is TGTGCCAGCAAAAGCGAAGAGACCCAGTACTTC. Protein sequence: CASKSEETQYF.

The rearrangement joins TRBV18 to TRBJ2-7, with a tentative D call TRBD1 (6 bases). This CDR3 spans 15 amino acids. Per the germline V gene, CDR1 is KGHSH and CDR2 is LQKENI. Trimming took 5 bases from V and 5 from J, leaving 19 bases between them. This chain's CDR3 is CASSKTNQGIDEQYF. The CDR3 DNA is TGTGCCAGCTCAAAAACAAATCAGGGGATCGACGAGCAGTACTTC.

The chain links TRBV7-2 to TRBJ1-5; D is unresolved. Trimming cost V 1 base and J 3 bases, with 4 bases left between them. The CDR3 loop spans 13 amino acids. Germline CDR1 is SGHTA and CDR2 is FQGNSA. For the CDR3, the DNA is TGTGCCAGCAGCTTAGACATCAATCAGCCCCAGCATTTT. Translating it yields CASSLDINQPQHF.

This chain connects TRBV18 to TRBJ2-1; D is uncertain. The CDR3 is 13 residues long. V lost 4 bases and J 6 bases, leaving 10 bases between the germline ends. Per germline, CDR1 KGHSH and CDR2 LQKENI. CDR3 nucleotides: TGTGCCAGCTCACGGGATCAAGCCAATGAGCAGTTCTTC. As protein: CASSRDQANEQFF.

The gene calls are TRBV27 and TRBJ1-1; D gene ambiguous. This CDR3 contains 14 residues. Between the trimmed V and J ends, which lost 5 bases and 0 bases, there was a span of 10 bases. Germline values: CDR1 MNHEY, CDR2 SMNVEV (reference sequence). CDR3 nucleotide sequence: TGTGCCAGCAGTGGGAGTATCATGAACACTGAAGCTTTCTTT. Translating gives CASSGSIMNTEAFF.

This chain connects TRBV30 to TRBJ2-2; no clear D gene. Trimming pared 1 base from V and 1 base from J, leaving 4 bases between. Germline loops: CDR1 GTSNPN, CDR2 SVGIG (reference sequence). This CDR3 spans 13 amino acids. Here the CDR3 reads CAWSDQNTGELFF. The DNA for the CDR3 is TGTGCCTGGAGTGACCAGAACACCGGGGAGCTGTTTTTT.

The V gene is TRBV27, the J gene TRBJ2-7; tentatively, D is TRBD2 (5 bases). This CDR3 has 14 residues. Trimming took 5 bases from V and 6 from J, leaving 17 bases between them. CDR1 is MNHEY, CDR2 SMNVEV, per germline (reference sequence). The CDR3 DNA sequence: TGTGCCAGCAGTCCGGACCGACTAAACGGCGAGCAGTACTTC. Encoded protein: CASSPDRLNGEQYF.

The V gene is TRBV28, the J gene TRBJ2-3, with 11 bases lining up with TRBD2. Trimming cost V 5 bases and J 2 bases; bases outside gene matches: 18. This CDR3 spans 20 amino acids. Per the germline V gene, CDR1 is MDHEN and CDR2 is SYDVKM. The CDR3 spells CASSPIWDSRLAGSTDTQYF. The CDR3 bases are TGTGCCAGCAGTCCAATCTGGGACAGCCGACTAGCGGGGTCCACAGATACGCAGTATTTT.